This passage covers 8 T cell receptor beta chains from one sample sequenced in a study of OX40 agonist ivuxolimab in advanced cancers. Using immunoSEQ multiplex PCR, the repertoire was profiled, and TCRdb retains in-frame clones only, with some absent. Among about 50,000 clones listed, roughly nine tenths were seen once. Sample: CD4+ or CD8+ T cells sorted from blood, taken in a trial of the OX40 agonist ivuxolimab. These receptors all come from an adult with an advanced solid tumor such as melanoma, head and neck, liver or kidney cancer.

The chain carries TRBV23-1 and TRBJ1-4, with a tentative D call TRBD1 (5 bases). TRBV23-1 is flagged as an ORF with uncertain function. The CDR3 runs to 14 residues. Trimming cost V 7 bases and J 6 bases, with 15 bases left between them. In nucleotides, the CDR3 is TGCGCCAGCACCAGGGACGGTAGAGATGAAAAACTGTTTTTT. Protein sequence: CASTRDGRDEKLFF.

CDR3 residues: CASSPDRAPYEQYF. CDR3 DNA: TGTGCCAGCAGCCCAGACAGGGCGCCCTACGAGCAGTACTTC. This chain connects TRBV7-9 to TRBJ2-7; TRBD1 agrees at 7 bases. Per the germline V gene, CDR1 is SEHNR and CDR2 is FQNEAQ (reference sequence). J was trimmed by 2 bases and V by 5 bases; bases with no gene match: 6. This CDR3 contains 14 residues.

V and J are TRBV7-9 and TRBJ2-2, with TRBD1 as a possible D gene (5 bases). The CDR3 has 16 residues. V was clipped by 5 bases and J by 6 bases, with 19 bases between them. Germline V gene data show CDR1 as SEHNR and CDR2 as FQNEAQ (reference sequence). Here the CDR3 DNA reads TGTGCCAGCAGCGCTGTGGGGCAGGGTAGGGCCGGGGAGCTGTTTTTT. Protein: CASSAVGQGRAGELFF.

The chain couples TRBV2 to TRBJ2-7; the D is unclear. The CDR3 consists of 14 residues. The V end lost 4 bases, the J end lost 5 bases, and 15 bases lay between the germline ends. Germline CDR1 SNHLY, CDR2 FYNNEI. The CDR3: CASSVGNQTHEQYV. In DNA form, the CDR3 reads TGTGCCAGCAGTGTGGGGAACCAGACTCACGAGCAGTACGTC.

The chain employs TRBV7-2 and TRBJ1-2, with 8 bases aligning to TRBD1. V lost 5 bases to trimming and J lost 3 bases; unmatched junction nucleotides: 5. This CDR3 has 14 amino acids. Germline CDR1 is SGHTA and CDR2 is FQGNSA. This chain's CDR3 is CASSATGADYGYTF. CDR3 nucleotides: TGTGCCAGCAGCGCGACAGGGGCTGACTATGGCTACACCTTC.

The chain joins TRBV6-6 to TRBJ2-7; possible D gene TRBD1, 5 bases. Germline-derived CDR1 and CDR2 are MNHNY and SVGAGI (reference sequence). V was trimmed by 2 bases and J by 1 base, leaving 6 bases between them. The CDR3 length is 13 residues. Here the CDR3 reads CASSYDRSYEQYV. The CDR3 region has the DNA TGTGCCAGCAGTTACGACAGATCCTACGAGCAGTACGTC.

J is TRBJ2-5 and V is TRBV19; D is ambiguous. Germline values: CDR1 LNHDA, CDR2 SQIVND (reference sequence). The CDR3 has 14 amino acids. V lost 3 bases and J 1 base, leaving 9 bases between the germline ends. CDR3 protein: CASSIRAGQETQYF. CDR3 in DNA: TGTGCCAGTAGTATTCGGGCCGGCCAAGAGACCCAGTACTTC.

The chain couples TRBV7-9 to TRBJ2-5; no definite D call. V was cut by 3 bases and J by 5 bases, with 7 bases left in between. The CDR3 covers 12 residues. CDR1 and CDR2 from the germline V gene are SEHNR and FQNEAQ (reference sequence). For the CDR3, the DNA is TGTGCCAGCAGCTTGGAACTCGAGACCCAGTACTTC. Protein product: CASSLELETQYF.